The 7 T cell receptor beta chains below were found in one sample sequenced in a study of blood T cell repertoires in COVID-19. Profiling relied on immunoSEQ multiplex PCR, and the TCRdb table lists in-frame clones only, not all of them. The sample contains about 170,000 clones, 79% of which appear only once. The sequenced sample was PBMCs or T cells enriched from blood (not recorded which). All receptors derive from a woman in her 70s in a cohort exposed to, infected with or recovered from COVID-19 (not recorded which).

This clone has only a few counts. The V gene is TRBV28, the J gene TRBJ1-3; D not certain. V was clipped by 10 bases and J by 0 bases, with 22 bases between them. Germline CDR1 is MDHEN and CDR2 is SYDVKM. This CDR3 region has 17 residues. In DNA, the CDR3 is TGTGCCACTATGGATCTACCAGGCAGATTCTCTGGAAACACCATATATTTT. Encoded protein: CATMDLPGRFSGNTIYF.

This chain links TRBV7-8 with TRBJ2-7, with D perhaps TRBD2 (6 bases). V was trimmed by 0 bases and J by 1 base, leaving 7 bases between them. CDR1 and CDR2 from the germline V gene are SGHVS and FQNEAQ. The CDR3 totals 14 residues. The CDR3 spells CASSLAGGSYEQYF. In nucleotides, the CDR3 is TGTGCCAGCAGCTTAGCGGGGGGTTCCTACGAGCAGTACTTC.

In its sample, this clone was seen once. The chain uses TRBV28 and TRBJ2-7; 15 bases agree with TRBD2. The V gene end was trimmed by 6 bases and the J gene end by 8 bases; junction bases not matched to a gene: 5. Germline V gene lookup returns CDR1 MDHEN and CDR2 SYDVKM. The CDR3 covers 14 residues. CDR3 in amino acids: CASRSGTSGGQQYF. In DNA, the CDR3 is TGTGCCAGCAGATCCGGGACTAGCGGGGGGCAGCAGTACTTC.

In nucleotides, the CDR3 is TGTGCCATCTCTCCGGTCTTTCCCCCGGGAGCTGGGGAGCTGTTTTTT. This sequence encodes CAISPVFPPGAGELFF. The chain recombines TRBV10-3 with TRBJ2-2; a possible D gene is TRBD2 (6 bases). This CDR3 has 16 amino acids. Per germline, CDR1 ENHRY and CDR2 SYGVKD. Trimming cost V 8 bases and J 8 bases, with 24 bases left between them.

The table lists this clone with a few counts. The genes are TRBV28 and TRBJ1-3, with D uncertain. CDR1 and CDR2 (germline): MDHEN, SYDVKM. The germline V and J ends were trimmed by 5 bases and 6 bases, with 20 bases remaining between them. This CDR3 has 16 residues. Written as DNA, the CDR3 is TGTGCCAGCAGTCCCCCCACCTACAGAACCCAAAACACCATATATTTT. It encodes CASSPPTYRTQNTIYF.

J is TRBJ1-1 and V is TRBV30; D is possibly TRBD1 (6 bases). The V end lost 4 bases, the J end lost 3 bases, and 6 bases lay between the germline ends. The CDR3 is 11 amino acids. The V gene's germline CDR1 is GTSNPN and CDR2 SVGIG (reference sequence). The CDR3 is CAWTGDTEAFF. CDR3 DNA sequence: TGTGCCTGGACAGGGGACACTGAAGCTTTCTTT.

This chain uses TRBV6-5 with TRBJ1-5; D is uncertain. The CDR3 runs to 13 residues. From germline, CDR1 is MNHEY and CDR2 SVGAGI. Deletions cut 2 bases from V and 5 bases from J, with 7 bases between. The CDR3: CASSYGRDQPQHF. CDR3 DNA sequence: TGTGCCAGCAGTTACGGGAGAGATCAGCCCCAGCATTTT.